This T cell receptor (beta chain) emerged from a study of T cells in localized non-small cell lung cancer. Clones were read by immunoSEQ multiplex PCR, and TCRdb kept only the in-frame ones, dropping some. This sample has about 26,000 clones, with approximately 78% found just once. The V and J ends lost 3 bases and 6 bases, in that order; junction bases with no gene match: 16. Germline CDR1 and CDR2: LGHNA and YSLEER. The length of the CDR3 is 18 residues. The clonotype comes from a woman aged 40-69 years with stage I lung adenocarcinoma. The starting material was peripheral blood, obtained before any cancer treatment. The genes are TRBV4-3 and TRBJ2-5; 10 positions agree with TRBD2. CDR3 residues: CASSHYSSGGARGQTQYF. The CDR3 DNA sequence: TGCGCCAGCAGCCATTATTCTAGCGGGGGTGCAAGAGGACAGACCCAGTACTTC.